The TCR beta chain described here comes from a study of radiation and T cells in renal cell carcinoma (dated by TCRdb to the early 2020s). Regarding the research as a whole: Samples were obtained from a clinical trial, in which 15 Gy stereotactic body radiation therapy was delivered to primary renal cell carcinomas and nephrectomy was performed 4 weeks later. A total of roughly 53 samples underwent TCR beta sequencing, made up of around 26 tumors and around 27 peripheral blood samples. Across all 50 or so samples, 4,016,671 unique CDR3 nucleotide sequences encoding roughly 2.7 million unique CDR3 amino acid sequences were identified.

The sample's time point label, decoded: blood 2 weeks post-SBRT. Per the publication, the treatment or condition label means: 15 Gy SBRT to primary tumor, nephrectomy 4 weeks later. To track tumor-enriched clonotypes, serial peripheral blood was sampled from radiation-treated patients at baseline and at 2 weeks and 4 weeks after SBRT. Every patient's renal cell carcinoma showed clear cell pathology. The QIAamp DNA Blood Mini Kit (Qiagen) was used to prepare genomic DNA for TCR sequencing. The analyses included just those samples that passed every quality control check. This clone has only one observation. Which antigen it targets is not known. No base qualities exist here, and no much larger clone lies one base off it. TCR beta libraries were generated from genomic DNA with the immunoSEQ kit, following the manufacturer's recommendations. For library preparation, a first multiplex PCR was performed with proprietary primers, followed by a second PCR in which unique barcodes were added, and bead cleanups were performed after each round. Each sample batch included a kit-provided positive control reaction and a negative control reaction. The final libraries were assessed on an Agilent 4200 TapeStation D1000 ScreenTape, pooled by volume, and quantified by qPCR. Sequencing was performed on an Illumina NextSeq500 with a MidOutput 150-cycle cartridge, and 156 Read1 and 15 Index1 cycles were run with kit custom primers. The pooled library was loaded at roughly 0.98 pM with a roughly 20% PhiX control spike-in. On the study's bioinformatics: Vendor-processed data were analyzed in R, with a clonotype defined as all T cells sharing the same CDR3 nucleotide sequence. For clone abundance analyses, frequencies were normalized to the 10,000 most abundant clones in each sample. Public T cell clones, averaging fewer than five per sample, were removed before analysis. An abundance difference of at least 32-fold between compartments was the criterion for calling clonotypes tumor-enriched or baseline blood-enriched. A beta-binomial differential abundance model was used to identify clonotypes that expanded or contracted between blood time points. Similarity between tumor and blood repertoires was quantified using the Baroni-Urbani and Buser coefficient, and groups were compared with two-tailed Wilcoxon tests in R. In its TCRdb copy, this immuneACCESS table keeps in-frame sequences only and misses some clones. Where compared with another copy, unresolved V genes explain less than half of these, and the others have no known cause. V and J calls and clone size follow that table, whereas D and trimming were derived from the DNA. The sample table shows 100,000 to 150,000 clones, and 81% are seen once. Of the sample, approximately 5% is held by the ten largest clones.

At the junction V is shortened by 5 bases and J by 5 bases; bases outside the gene matches: 6. CDR1 and CDR2 are read off the germline V gene as SNHLY and FYNNEI. From cysteine to phenylalanine, the CDR3 is 14 amino acids long. Here the CDR3 DNA is all that survives: 42 bases in frame from base 1. Paper-wide results and their limitations: Dynamics of the blood repertoire were not tracked past 4 weeks after treatment. An increase in top tumor clonotypes in blood was observed from baseline to 2 weeks post-radiation, followed by contraction by 4 weeks, which was taken to suggest transient expansion of tumor-resident clones. Because the trial had a single-armed design, the trial could not examine how radiation dose or scheduling affected the TCR repertoire. Because pretreatment tumor biopsies were not available, the study could not determine whether clonotypes were already present within the tumor at baseline.

The chain links TRBV2 with TRBJ2-5, with 9 bases in between that match TRBD1. The origin of this receptor is a man aged 50-59 years with renal cell carcinoma. The sample was blood, taken from a patient whose treatment included radiotherapy and nephrectomy. The CDR3: CASSLRTGVETQYF. The base sequence is TGTGCCAGCAGTCTTAGGACAGGGGTGGAGACCCAGTACTTC. The full variable domain, with segments outside the CDR3 supplied by the reference TRBV2 and TRBJ2-5 proteins, appears as EPEVTQTPSHQVTQMGQEVILRCVPISNHLYFYWYRQILGQKVEFLVSFYNNEISEKSEIFDDQFSVERPDGSNFTLKIRSTKLEDSAMYFCASSLRTGVETQYFGPGTRLLVL.